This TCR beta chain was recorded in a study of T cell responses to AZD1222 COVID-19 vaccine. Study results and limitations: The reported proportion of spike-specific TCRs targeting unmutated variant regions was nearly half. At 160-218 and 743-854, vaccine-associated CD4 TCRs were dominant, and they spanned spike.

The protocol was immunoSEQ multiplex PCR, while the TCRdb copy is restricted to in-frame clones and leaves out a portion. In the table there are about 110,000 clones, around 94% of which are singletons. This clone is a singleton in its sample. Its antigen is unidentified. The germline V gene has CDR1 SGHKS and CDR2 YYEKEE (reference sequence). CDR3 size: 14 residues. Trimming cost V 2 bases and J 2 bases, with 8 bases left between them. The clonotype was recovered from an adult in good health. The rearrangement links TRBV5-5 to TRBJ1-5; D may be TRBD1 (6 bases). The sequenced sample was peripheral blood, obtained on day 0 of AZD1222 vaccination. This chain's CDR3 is CASSLAGGNQPQHF. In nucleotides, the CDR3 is TGTGCCAGCAGCTTAGCAGGGGGCAATCAGCCCCAGCATTTT.